Presented here are 17 T cell receptor beta chains from one specimen sequenced in a study of identifying expanded T cells in peripheral blood (dated by TCRdb to about 2019). The library was produced with the immunoSEQ multiplex PCR assay. In its TCRdb copy, this immuneACCESS table keeps in-frame sequences only and misses some clones. Where compared with another copy, unresolved V genes explain less than half of these, and the others have no known cause. For this sample there are around 76,000 clones; under 90% appear just once. The ten most abundant clones make up more than 2.5% of the sample. Material: blood. These receptors were obtained from a person aged 18 to 75 in good health.

The chain has TRBV29-1 and TRBJ1-1; D not resolved. Germline loops: CDR1 SQVTM, CDR2 ANQGSEA. This CDR3 region has 15 residues. V lost 0 bases to trimming and J lost 0 bases, with 11 bases between them. CDR3 coding DNA: TGCAGCGTTGAAGATCGGGCAGGCGTGAACACTGAAGCTTTCTTT. Amino acid sequence: CSVEDRAGVNTEAFF.

This chain joins TRBV5-1 and TRBJ2-2; D possibly corresponds to TRBD2 (5 bases). This CDR3 is built from 17 residues. Germline V lookup: CDR1 SGHRS, CDR2 YFSETQ. V was clipped by 2 bases and J by 0 bases, with 14 bases between them. CDR3: CASSFLDDGTNTGELFF. The CDR3 DNA reads TGCGCCAGCAGCTTTCTTGATGACGGGACGAACACCGGGGAGCTGTTTTTT. The complete variable domain, with remaining parts taken from reference TRBV5-1 and TRBJ2-2, reads KAGVTQTPRYLIKTRGQQVTLSCSPISGHRSVSWYQQTPGQGLQFLFEYFSETQRNKGNFPGRFSGRQFSNSRSEMNVSTLELGDSALYLCASSFLDDGTNTGELFFGEGSRLTVL.

The rearrangement uses TRBV4-3 and TRBJ2-5; 13 positions agree with TRBD2. The length of the CDR3 is 17 residues. Per germline, CDR1 LGHNA and CDR2 YSLEER. V lost 5 bases, J lost 9 bases, and 15 bases stayed unmatched. The CDR3 is CASSSRTSGGPGGPQYF. CDR3 nucleotides: TGCGCCAGCAGCTCCCGGACTAGCGGGGGCCCCGGGGGACCCCAGTACTTC.

The chain joins TRBV11-3 to TRBJ2-2; 8 bases fit TRBD2. The V segment lost 5 bases and the J segment 4 bases; nucleotides outside the gene matches: 9. Looked up from germline, CDR1 is SGHNT and CDR2 is YENEEA. The CDR3 runs to 16 residues. Here the CDR3 DNA reads TGTGCCAGCAGCCCGGGGGGGCAGGGGCCCACCGGGGAGCTGTTTTTT. It yields the protein CASSPGGQGPTGELFF.

The V call is TRBV18, the J call TRBJ2-7; weak D call: TRBD2 (5 bases). CDR3 length: 15 amino acids. Germline CDR1 KGHSH, CDR2 LQKENI. Trimming pared 5 bases from V and 1 base from J, leaving 15 bases between. Here the CDR3 DNA reads TGTGCCAGCTCATCAGAGCGGAGCCGTTCCTACGAGCAGTACTTC. This codes for CASSSERSRSYEQYF. Full variable domain (remainder filled in from reference TRBV18 and TRBJ2-7): NAGVMQNPRHLVRRRGQEARLRCSPMKGHSHVYWYRQLPEEGLKFMVYLQKENIIDESGMPKERFSAEFPKEGPSILRIQQVVRGDSAAYFCASSSERSRSYEQYFGPGTRLTVT.

The chain couples TRBV9 to TRBJ2-7; TRBD1 agrees at 8 bases. The CDR3 sequence is 14 residues long. J was trimmed by 2 bases and V by 2 bases; bases with no gene match: 3. Per the germline V gene, CDR1 is SGDLS and CDR2 is YYNGEE. The CDR3 nucleotides are TGTGCCAGCAGCGTGACAGGGGCCCCCTACGAGCAGTACTTC. Translating it yields CASSVTGAPYEQYF. Full variable domain (rest looked up from reference TRBV9 and TRBJ2-7): DSGVTQTPKHLITATGQRVTLRCSPRSGDLSVYWYQQSLDQGLQFLIQYYNGEERAKGNILERFSAQQFPDLHSELNLSSLELGDSALYFCASSVTGAPYEQYFGPGTRLTVT.

The V gene is TRBV6-5, the J gene TRBJ2-5; TRBD1 matches at 8 bases. V was pared by 2 bases and J by 2 bases, with 1 base of the junction left unmatched. This CDR3 contains 14 residues. CDR1 is MNHEY, CDR2 SVGAGI, per germline. CDR3 protein: CASSYGQGQETQYF. CDR3 nucleotide sequence: TGTGCCAGCAGTTACGGACAGGGACAAGAGACCCAGTACTTC.

This clone was seen just once. This rearrangement joins TRBV29-1 to TRBJ2-5; 7 nucleotides align to TRBD2. This CDR3 has 13 amino acids. Unmatched junction bases numbered 5, after V lost 5 bases and J lost 2 bases. Germline lookup yields CDR1 SQVTM and CDR2 ANQGSEA. CDR3 sequence: CSVKRGTQETQYF. CDR3 DNA: TGCAGCGTTAAGCGGGGTACTCAAGAGACCCAGTACTTC.

The rearrangement links TRBV9 to TRBJ2-1, with 9 positions matching TRBD2. CDR1 is SGDLS and CDR2 is YYNGEE in the germline V gene. The CDR3 loop spans 15 amino acids. Germline trimming cut 5 bases from V and 8 bases from J; bases unmatched to any gene: 11. CDR3 sequence (DNA): TGTGCCAGCAGTCCTCTAGCGGGGTTCAACGATGAGCAGTTCTTC. It codes for CASSPLAGFNDEQFF.

The chain carries TRBV4-2 and TRBJ2-2; perhaps TRBD2 as D (6 bases). Trimming took off 5 bases at V and 0 bases at J, with 10 bases between the two ends. Germline-derived CDR1 and CDR2 are LGHNA and YNFKEQ. This CDR3 region has 15 residues. CDR3 sequence: CASSLGGTNTGELFF. The CDR3 DNA sequence: TGTGCCAGCAGCTTAGGAGGGACGAACACCGGGGAGCTGTTTTTT.

This clone showed up just once. This rearrangement joins TRBV28 to TRBJ2-7, with D perhaps being TRBD1 or TRBD2 (6 bases each). Trimming took off 3 bases at V and 2 bases at J, with 11 bases between the two ends. In germline, CDR1 is MDHEN, CDR2 SYDVKM. CDR3 size: 14 residues. This CDR3 reads CASSLRGVTYEQYF. DNA of the CDR3: TGTGCCAGCAGTTTGAGGGGGGTTACCTACGAGCAGTACTTC.

This clone was observed once. The chain joins TRBV5-1 to TRBJ2-3, with TRBD2 identical over 7 bases. Germline V gene data show CDR1 as SGHRS and CDR2 as YFSETQ. The junction had 4 bases not matched to a gene; V was cut back by 0 bases and J by 3 bases. There are 15 residues in the CDR3. CDR3 loop: CASSLGGSGTDTQYF. DNA for the CDR3: TGCGCCAGCAGCTTGGGCGGTAGCGGGACAGATACGCAGTATTTT.

The V gene is TRBV29-1, the J gene TRBJ2-7; D possibly corresponds to TRBD1 (6 bases). CDR3 length equals 10 residues. The germline V gene has CDR1 SQVTM and CDR2 ANQGSEA. Between the trimmed V and J ends, which lost 6 bases and 7 bases, there was a span of 10 bases. The chain's CDR3 is CSVWTVEQYF. CDR3 bases: TGCAGCGTCTGGACAGTGGAGCAGTACTTC.

The J gene is TRBJ2-3, the V gene TRBV4-3; D could derive from TRBD1 or TRBD2 (7 bases each). The V end was cut by 0 bases, the J end by 6 bases, with 13 bases between. This CDR3 is built from 15 residues. Looked up from germline, CDR1 is LGHNA and CDR2 is YSLEER. This chain's CDR3 is CASSQEQGGFDTQYF. The CDR3 DNA reads as TGCGCCAGCAGCCAAGAGCAGGGGGGGTTTGATACGCAGTATTTT.

This clone occurred once. CDR3 sequence (DNA): TGTGCCAGCAGCTTAGGCGGACTAGCGGGGGCCGGCTACGAGCAGTACTTC. Protein product: CASSLGGLAGAGYEQYF. The J gene is TRBJ2-5, the V gene TRBV7-2; 13 nucleotides match TRBD2. The DNA matches TRBJ2-7 better at its end, which makes the J call doubtful. The CDR3 runs to 17 residues. Germline lookup yields CDR1 SGHTA and CDR2 FQGNSA.

The chain uses TRBV19 and TRBJ1-2; D unresolved. Germline V gives CDR1 LNHDA, CDR2 SQIVND (reference sequence). The V and J ends lost 6 bases and 6 bases respectively, with 14 bases between them. The CDR3 sequence is 13 residues long. The CDR3 loop reads CASRLADGHGYTF. CDR3 nucleotide sequence: TGTGCCAGTAGACTCGCGGATGGGCATGGCTACACCTTC. Based on the CDR3 plus reference TRBV19 and TRBJ1-2, the full variable domain is DGGITQSPKYLFRKEGQNVTLSCEQNLNHDAMYWYRQDPGQGLRLIYYSQIVNDFQKGDIAEGYSVSREKKESFPLTVTSAQKNPTAFYLCASRLADGHGYTFGSGTRLTVV.

This chain uses TRBV5-4 with TRBJ2-1; possible D gene TRBD2, 6 bases. The CDR3 extends over 15 amino acids. The germline CDR1 and CDR2 sequences are SGHNT and YYREEE (reference sequence). Trimming took off 4 bases at V and 2 bases at J, with 13 bases between the two ends. CDR3 protein: CASSTGTSTYNEQFF. Here the CDR3 DNA reads TGTGCCAGCAGCACCGGGACTTCGACCTACAATGAGCAGTTCTTC.